A selection of T cell receptor beta chains follows, all from one sample in a study of T-cell reconstitution after alpha-beta-depleted transplantation in children. TCRdb redid the calling of the PCR reads with MiXCR, one entry per CDR3 protein. Counted here are roughly 500,000 distinct CDR3 sequences, under 15% occurring once; the ten biggest clones make up around 5.6%. The starting material was PBMCs from the stem cell graft donor, obtained from the stem cell graft. These receptors originate from a human donor who donated a stem cell graft to a child with combined immunodeficiency. Each CDR3 is given without its conserved first and last residue.

J gene,V gene,CDR3 protein
TRBJ2-2,TRBV29-1,SVSTGGNSGELF
TRBJ1-1,TRBV7-8,ASSRELGLPNTEAF
TRBJ2-1,TRBV15,ATSRWWDNEQF
TRBJ1-1,TRBV6-2/TRBV6-3,ASTSVNTEAF
TRBJ2-7,TRBV5-1,ASSLEAATYEQY
TRBJ1-4,TRBV5-1,ASSLLGLEEKLF
TRBJ2-1,TRBV15,ATSRGLAVSYNEQF
TRBJ2-5,TRBV6-2/TRBV6-3,ASSYPRETQY
TRBJ2-1,TRBV3-1,ASSQSGTRGDEQF
TRBJ1-2,TRBV5-1,ASSSNPGLAPYGYT
TRBJ2-7,TRBV20-1,SASPSYEQY
TRBJ1-4,TRBV19,ASSMDHGAEKLF
TRBJ2-1,TRBV29-1,SVEPSGSYNEQF
TRBJ2-1,TRBV6-4,ASSDPGHSYNEQF
TRBJ2-7,TRBV6-2/TRBV6-3,ASSYSTSGNSYEQY
TRBJ1-5,TRBV5-1,ASSLALEGADSNQPQH
TRBJ2-5,TRBV29-1,SAEGASGPPWETQY
TRBJ2-7,TRBV20-1,SATLAGGAYEQY
TRBJ2-5,TRBV12-3/TRBV12-4,ASSWGSGTETQY
TRBJ2-1,TRBV11-2,ASSLISGTFPYNEQF
TRBJ2-5,TRBV20-1,SARDILVRDQETQY
TRBJ1-5,TRBV12-3/TRBV12-4,ASSQGELQPQH
TRBJ2-1,TRBV5-5,ASSLGNHNEQF
TRBJ2-5,TRBV9,ASSVVGGEETQY
TRBJ1-4,TRBV12-3/TRBV12-4,ASSAHEDRNEKLF
TRBJ2-3,TRBV11-2,ASSLVSGTSGGNTQY
TRBJ2-3,TRBV19,ASSTPRLAGVGNTQY
TRBJ1-5,TRBV2,ASSVIRADNQPQH
TRBJ1-1,TRBV12-3/TRBV12-4,ASSPPTGYTEAF
TRBJ1-1,TRBV4-3,ASSQGQRTAEAF
TRBJ1-1,TRBV12-3/TRBV12-4,ASSLEGGETEAF
TRBJ2-7,TRBV20-1,SARGDWRFDEQY
TRBJ2-3,TRBV18,ATSRAGRNTDTQY
-,TRBV4-2,ASSQGEGFGYEQF
TRBJ2-3,TRBV12-3/TRBV12-4,ASSLGGLAGGPEVSDTQY
TRBJ2-3,TRBV20-1,IPGTERPDTQY
TRBJ2-1,TRBV5-1,ASSFTMGREVSYNEQF
TRBJ2-3,TRBV7-9,ASSMTDTQY
TRBJ1-2,TRBV10-3,ATTDRGNYGYT
TRBJ1-4,TRBV12-3/TRBV12-4,ASSFSTGEKLF
TRBJ2-3,TRBV28,ASSSPSGAVDTQY
TRBJ2-1,TRBV24-1,ATSAGTSGSISNEQF
TRBJ2-3,TRBV6-1,ASSLTSGSDTQY
TRBJ2-7,TRBV29-1,SVPILLDLLSHEQY
TRBJ2-7,TRBV3-1,ASSRPQPSGRPVEQY
TRBJ2-3,TRBV7-8,ATHPGTSSTDTQY
TRBJ2-1,TRBV9,ASSVPGTEQF